These 15 T cell receptor beta chains were sequenced from one sample in a study of blood T cell repertoires in COVID-19. Method: immunoSEQ multiplex PCR; TCRdb's copy keeps in-frame clones and lacks some. The sample has 150,000 to 200,000 clones, roughly 84% seen once. Sequenced material: peripheral blood. The source is a man younger than 35 with active or convalescent COVID-19.

V is TRBV19 and J is TRBJ1-5; TRBD1 matches at 9 bases. Germline assignment: CDR1 LNHDA and CDR2 SQIVND (reference sequence). With 8 bases clipped from V and 0 bases from J, the junction kept 8 bases outside the gene matches. The CDR3 extends over 16 amino acids. CDR3 nucleotide sequence: TGTGCCAGTTCCAGGGACAGGGCCCCTAGCAATCAGCCCCAGCATTTT. It encodes CASSRDRAPSNQPQHF.

The chain recombines TRBV9 with TRBJ2-2, with TRBD1 as a possible D gene (5 bases). The germline V gene encodes CDR1 SGDLS and CDR2 YYNGEE. CDR3 length: 16 amino acids. V was clipped by 0 bases and J by 3 bases, with 12 bases between them. DNA for the CDR3: TGTGCCAGCAGCGTAGAGGGGCGGTTGTACACCGGGGAGCTGTTTTTT. It encodes CASSVEGRLYTGELFF.

V usage is TRBV11-1 and J usage is TRBJ2-3; a possible D gene is TRBD1 (6 bases). V lost 3 bases and J 5 bases, leaving 15 bases between the germline ends. CDR3 length equals 15 residues. Germline V lookup: CDR1 SGHAT, CDR2 FQDESV (reference sequence). The CDR3 DNA follows: TGTGCCAGCAGCTTTTTAGGACAGCCTGAAGATACGCAGTATTTT. Its translation: CASSFLGQPEDTQYF.

The CDR3 region is CASSFDRGKETQYF. The CDR3 DNA is TGTGCCAGCAGCTTTGACAGGGGGAAAGAGACCCAGTACTTC. J is TRBJ2-5 and V is TRBV7-2; 9 bases agree with TRBD1. The CDR3 is made up of 14 amino acids. Germline values: CDR1 SGHTA, CDR2 FQGNSA. After removal of 3 bases from V and 3 bases from J, the junction contained 2 bases not matched to a gene.

The V and J genes are TRBV9 and TRBJ1-2; D remains unclear. This CDR3 spans 11 amino acids. V gave up 7 bases and J gave up 4 bases, with 8 bases separating them. Looked up from germline, CDR1 is SGDLS and CDR2 is YYNGEE. CDR3 amino acids: CASRDFYGYTF. CDR3 DNA sequence: TGTGCCAGCCGCGACTTCTATGGCTACACCTTC.

The genes are TRBV28 and TRBJ2-7; the match to TRBD1 covers 8 bases. This CDR3 spans 14 amino acids. The ends lost 5 bases at V and 1 base at J; junction bases unmatched: 4. Per germline, CDR1 MDHEN and CDR2 SYDVKM. CDR3 region: CASSRQGLSYEQYF. The DNA for the CDR3 is TGTGCCAGCAGTCGACAGGGGTTATCCTACGAGCAGTACTTC.

The chain couples TRBV9 to TRBJ2-3; maybe TRBD2 (6 bases). Germline V gene sequence: CDR1 SGDLS, CDR2 YYNGEE. The CDR3 has 13 amino acids. The V and J ends lost 0 bases and 4 bases respectively, with 6 bases between them. CDR3 residues: CASSVGLADTQYF. The DNA of the CDR3 is TGTGCCAGCAGCGTAGGACTAGCAGATACGCAGTATTTT.

This rearrangement joins TRBV10-3 to TRBJ1-1; 7 bases line up with TRBD1. This CDR3 has 13 amino acids. Germline V gene sequence: CDR1 ENHRY, CDR2 SYGVKD. Unmatched junction bases numbered 10, after V lost 10 bases and J lost 5 bases. CDR3: CATQDRVGTEAFF. The CDR3 DNA reads as TGTGCCACTCAAGACAGGGTGGGGACTGAAGCTTTCTTT.

This CDR3 reads CASSWVSGRRETQYF. CDR3 DNA sequence: TGTGCCAGCAGTTGGGTTAGCGGGAGGAGAGAGACCCAGTACTTC. This chain connects TRBV6-6 to TRBJ2-5, with 10 bases lining up with TRBD2. In germline, CDR1 is MNHNY, CDR2 SVGAGI (reference sequence). Trimming at V came to 4 bases and at J to 4 bases, leaving 6 bases not matched to a gene. This CDR3 is 15 amino acids long.

The chain is built from TRBV6-1 and TRBJ1-5, with D uncertain. The CDR3 runs 14 residues. CDR1 and CDR2 (germline): MNHNS, SASEGT. V shed 3 bases and J shed 5 bases, with 11 bases lying between them. CDR3 loop: CASSEGEEYQPQHF. CDR3 in DNA: TGTGCCAGCAGTGAGGGAGAAGAGTATCAGCCCCAGCATTTT.

The rearrangement links TRBV12-3 or TRBV12-4 to TRBJ1-2; TRBD1 might be the D (6 bases). The length of the CDR3 is 12 residues. Trimming shortened V by 6 bases and J by 6 bases, and 11 bases separated the two germline ends. The CDR3 is CASSEQGNGYTF. The CDR3 nucleotides are TGTGCCAGCAGCGAACAGGGAAATGGCTACACCTTC.

This clone was counted only a few times. V is TRBV6-5 and J is TRBJ1-5; no firm D call. CDR1 is MNHEY and CDR2 is SVGAGI in the germline V gene. V dropped 11 bases and J dropped 0 bases, with 14 bases sitting between them. The CDR3 covers 14 residues. CDR3 amino acids: CAAERGGSNQPQHF. In nucleotides, the CDR3 is TGTGCCGCCGAGCGTGGTGGTAGCAATCAGCCCCAGCATTTT.

The chain is built from TRBV27 and TRBJ1-5, with 8 bases that match TRBD1. This CDR3 is built from 14 residues. V shed 4 bases and J 7 bases; nucleotides not matched to a gene: 6. Germline assignment: CDR1 MNHEY and CDR2 SMNVEV (reference sequence). CDR3 bases: TGTGCCAGCAGTTCCCAGGGGGCCCGGCAGCCCCAGCATTTT. Encoded protein: CASSSQGARQPQHF.

V and J are TRBV28 and TRBJ1-5; tentatively, D is TRBD1 (6 bases). With 6 bases removed from V and 7 bases from J, the gap between germline ends came to 10 bases. The CDR3 totals 12 residues. The germline V gene has CDR1 MDHEN and CDR2 SYDVKM. The CDR3 reads CASRQGGQPQHF. The CDR3 bases are TGTGCCAGCAGACAGGGTGGGCAGCCCCAGCATTTT.

V is TRBV25-1 and J is TRBJ2-2; 10 bases are shared with TRBD2. Germline V gives CDR1 MGHDK, CDR2 SYGVNS. This CDR3 has 18 residues. Unmatched junction bases numbered 8, after V lost 4 bases and J lost 0 bases. The CDR3 DNA is TGTGCCAGCAGTGTCTTAGCGGGGGGCCTCCCGAACACCGGGGAGCTGTTTTTT. Amino acid sequence: CASSVLAGGLPNTGELFF.